This T cell receptor beta chain was documented in a study of response to subunit inactivated influenza vaccine. General study results and limits: Researchers suggested that each seasonal influenza vaccination recruits few new T cells.

CDR3 length: 13 amino acids. Germline V CDR1 and CDR2: DFQATT, SNEGSKA (reference sequence). The V and J ends lost 5 bases and 8 bases respectively, with 13 bases between them. Each CDR3 protein is one row after TCRdb ran MiXCR on the RT-PCR reads. The table records a few hundred thousand distinct CDR3 sequences, approximately 14% of them present only once. This clonotype was counted a few times. Its antigen is as yet unknown. The chain is built from TRBV20-1 and TRBJ1-6; D might be TRBD1 (5 bases). This receptor was taken from a man over 45 who received an inactivated influenza vaccine. This specimen was PBMCs from blood, taken about 12 days after vaccination. This CDR3 is CSARDWPYSPLHF. Written as DNA, the CDR3 is TGCAGTGCTCGGGACTGGCCGTATTCACCCCTCCACTTT.